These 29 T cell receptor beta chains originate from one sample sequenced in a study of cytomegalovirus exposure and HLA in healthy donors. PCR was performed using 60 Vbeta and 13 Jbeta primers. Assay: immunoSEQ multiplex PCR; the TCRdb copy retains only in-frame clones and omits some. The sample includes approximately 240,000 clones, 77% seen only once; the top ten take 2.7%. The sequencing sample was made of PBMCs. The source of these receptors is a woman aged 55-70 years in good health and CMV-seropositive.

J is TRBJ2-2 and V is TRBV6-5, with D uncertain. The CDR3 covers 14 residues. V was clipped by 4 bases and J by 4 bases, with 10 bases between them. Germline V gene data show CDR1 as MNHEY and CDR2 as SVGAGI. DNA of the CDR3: TGTGCCAGCAGTTCGAGGCCGGCCACCGGGGAGCTGTTTTTT. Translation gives CASSSRPATGELFF.

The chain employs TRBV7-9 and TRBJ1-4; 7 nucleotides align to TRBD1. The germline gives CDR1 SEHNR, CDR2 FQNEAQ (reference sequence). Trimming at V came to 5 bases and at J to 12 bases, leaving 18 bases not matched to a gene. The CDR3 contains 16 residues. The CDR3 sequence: CASSLSSGTDYGELFF. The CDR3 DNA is TGTGCCAGCAGCCTAAGCTCCGGGACAGACTATGGAGAACTGTTTTTT.

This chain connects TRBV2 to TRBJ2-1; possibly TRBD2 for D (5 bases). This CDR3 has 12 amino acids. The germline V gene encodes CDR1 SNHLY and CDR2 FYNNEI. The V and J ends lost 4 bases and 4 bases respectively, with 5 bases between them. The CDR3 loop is CASSAGYNEQFF. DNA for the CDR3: TGTGCCAGCAGTGCGGGGTACAATGAGCAGTTCTTC.

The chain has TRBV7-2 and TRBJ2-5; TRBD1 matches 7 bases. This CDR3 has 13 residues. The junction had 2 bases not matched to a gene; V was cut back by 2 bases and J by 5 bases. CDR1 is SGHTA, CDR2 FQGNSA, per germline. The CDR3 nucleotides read TGTGCCAGCAGCTTAACAGGGGCTGAGACCCAGTACTTC. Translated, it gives CASSLTGAETQYF.

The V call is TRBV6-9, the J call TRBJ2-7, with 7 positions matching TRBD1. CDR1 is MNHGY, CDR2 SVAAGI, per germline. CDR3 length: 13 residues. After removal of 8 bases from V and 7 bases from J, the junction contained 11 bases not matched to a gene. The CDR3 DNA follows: TGTGCCAGCCTCCAGACAGGGCTCTGGGAGCAGTACTTC. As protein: CASLQTGLWEQYF.

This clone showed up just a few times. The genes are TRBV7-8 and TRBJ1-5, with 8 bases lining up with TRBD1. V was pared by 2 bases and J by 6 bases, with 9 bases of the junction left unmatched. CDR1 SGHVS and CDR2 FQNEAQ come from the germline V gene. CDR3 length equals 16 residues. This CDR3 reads CASSLTTGVVGQPQHF. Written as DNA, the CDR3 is TGTGCCAGCAGCTTAACGACAGGGGTTGTTGGTCAGCCCCAGCATTTT.

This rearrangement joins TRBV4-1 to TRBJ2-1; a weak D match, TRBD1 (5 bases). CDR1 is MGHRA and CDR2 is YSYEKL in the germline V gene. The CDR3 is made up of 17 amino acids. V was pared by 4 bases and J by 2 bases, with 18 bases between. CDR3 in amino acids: CASSRMVGHQAYNEQFF. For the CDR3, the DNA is TGCGCCAGCAGCCGGATGGTCGGACACCAAGCCTACAATGAGCAGTTCTTC.

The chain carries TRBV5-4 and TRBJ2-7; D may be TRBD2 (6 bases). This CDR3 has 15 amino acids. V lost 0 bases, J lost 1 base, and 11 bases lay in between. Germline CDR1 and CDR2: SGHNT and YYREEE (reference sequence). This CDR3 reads CASSLASGRSYEQYF. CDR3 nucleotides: TGTGCCAGCAGCTTGGCGTCAGGGAGGTCCTACGAGCAGTACTTC.

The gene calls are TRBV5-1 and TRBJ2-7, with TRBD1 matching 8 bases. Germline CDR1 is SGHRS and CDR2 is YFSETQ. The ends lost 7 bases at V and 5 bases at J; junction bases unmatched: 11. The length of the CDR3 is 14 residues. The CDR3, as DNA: TGCGCCAGCGCGACGCAGGGGGCGCGGGACGAGCAGTACTTC. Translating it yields CASATQGARDEQYF.

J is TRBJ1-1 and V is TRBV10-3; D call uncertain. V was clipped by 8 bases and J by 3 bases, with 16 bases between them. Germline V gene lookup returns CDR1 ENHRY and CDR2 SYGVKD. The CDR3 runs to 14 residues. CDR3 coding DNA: TGTGCCATCGGCAGCGGCGGTCGCTACACTGAAGCTTTCTTT. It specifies CAIGSGGRYTEAFF.

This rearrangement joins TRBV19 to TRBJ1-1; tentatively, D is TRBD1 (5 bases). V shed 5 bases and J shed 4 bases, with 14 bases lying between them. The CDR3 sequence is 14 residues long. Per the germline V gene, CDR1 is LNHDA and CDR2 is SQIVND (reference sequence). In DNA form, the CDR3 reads TGTGCCAGTAGTTTGTCAGGGAAGGGCACTGAAGCTTTCTTT. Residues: CASSLSGKGTEAFF.

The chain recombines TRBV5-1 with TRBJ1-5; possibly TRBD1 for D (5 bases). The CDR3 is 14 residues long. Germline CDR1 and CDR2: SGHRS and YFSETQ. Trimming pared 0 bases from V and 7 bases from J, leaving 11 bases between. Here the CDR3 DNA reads TGCGCCAGCAGCTTGGAGCAGGGTCGCCAGCCCCAGCATTTT. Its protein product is CASSLEQGRQPQHF.

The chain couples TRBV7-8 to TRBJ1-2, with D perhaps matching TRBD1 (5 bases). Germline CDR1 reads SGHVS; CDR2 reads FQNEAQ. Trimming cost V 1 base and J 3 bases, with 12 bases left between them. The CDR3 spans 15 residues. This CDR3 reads CASSLGGTLDYGYTF. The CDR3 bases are TGTGCCAGCAGCTTAGGCGGGACCCTCGACTATGGCTACACCTTC. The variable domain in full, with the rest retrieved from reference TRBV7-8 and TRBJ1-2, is GAGVSQSPRYKVAKRGQDVALRCDPISGHVSLFWYQQALGQGPEFLTYFQNEAQLDKSGLPSDRFFAERPEGSVSTLKIQRTQQEDSAVYLCASSLGGTLDYGYTFGSGTRLTVV.

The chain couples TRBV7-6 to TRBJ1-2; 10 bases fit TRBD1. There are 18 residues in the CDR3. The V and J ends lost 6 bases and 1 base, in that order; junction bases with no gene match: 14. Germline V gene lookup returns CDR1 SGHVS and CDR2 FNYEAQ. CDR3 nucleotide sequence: TGTGCCAGCAGATACCCCAGCCCCGGGACAGGGGTTAACTATGGCTACACCTTC. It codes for CASRYPSPGTGVNYGYTF.

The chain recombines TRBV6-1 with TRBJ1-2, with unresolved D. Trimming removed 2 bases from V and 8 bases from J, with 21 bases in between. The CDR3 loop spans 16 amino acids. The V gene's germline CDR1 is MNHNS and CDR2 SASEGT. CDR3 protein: CASSEPWQDQLYGYTF. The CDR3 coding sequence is TGTGCCAGCAGTGAACCGTGGCAGGATCAACTTTACGGCTACACCTTC.

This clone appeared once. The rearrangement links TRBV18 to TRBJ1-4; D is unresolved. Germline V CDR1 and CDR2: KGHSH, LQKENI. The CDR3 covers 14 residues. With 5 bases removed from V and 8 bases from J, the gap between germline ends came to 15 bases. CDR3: CASSAGAGREKLFF. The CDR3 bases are TGTGCCAGCTCAGCGGGAGCCGGGAGGGAAAAACTGTTTTTT.

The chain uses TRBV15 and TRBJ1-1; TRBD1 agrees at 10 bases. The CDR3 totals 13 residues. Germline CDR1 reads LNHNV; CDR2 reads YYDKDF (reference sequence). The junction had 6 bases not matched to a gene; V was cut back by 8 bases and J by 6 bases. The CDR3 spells CATRGTGVPEAFF. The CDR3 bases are TGTGCCACCCGCGGGACAGGGGTTCCTGAAGCTTTCTTT. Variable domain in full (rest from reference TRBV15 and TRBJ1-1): DAMVIQNPRYQVTQFGKPVTLSCSQTLNHNVMYWYQQKSSQAPKLLFHYYDKDFNNEADTPDNFQSRRPNTSFCFLDIRSPGLGDTAMYLCATRGTGVPEAFFGQGTRLTVV.

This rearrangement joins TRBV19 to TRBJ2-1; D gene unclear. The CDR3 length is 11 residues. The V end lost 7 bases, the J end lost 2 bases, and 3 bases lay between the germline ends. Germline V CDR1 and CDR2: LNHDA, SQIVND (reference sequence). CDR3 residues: CASTAYNEQFF. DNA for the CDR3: TGTGCCAGTACGGCCTACAATGAGCAGTTCTTC. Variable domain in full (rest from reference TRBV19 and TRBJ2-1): DGGITQSPKYLFRKEGQNVTLSCEQNLNHDAMYWYRQDPGQGLRLIYYSQIVNDFQKGDIAEGYSVSREKKESFPLTVTSAQKNPTAFYLCASTAYNEQFFGPGTRLTVL.

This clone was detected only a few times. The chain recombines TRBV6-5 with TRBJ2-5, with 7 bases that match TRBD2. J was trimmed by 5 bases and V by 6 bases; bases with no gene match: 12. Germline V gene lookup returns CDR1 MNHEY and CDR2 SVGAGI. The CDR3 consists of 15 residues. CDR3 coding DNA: TGTGCCAGCAGCCGGCGGGGGAGGGTAGAGGAGACCCAGTACTTC. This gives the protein CASSRRGRVEETQYF.

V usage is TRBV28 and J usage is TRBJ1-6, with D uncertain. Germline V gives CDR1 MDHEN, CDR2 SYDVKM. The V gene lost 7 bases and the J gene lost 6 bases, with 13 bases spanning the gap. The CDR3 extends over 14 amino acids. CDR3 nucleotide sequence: TGTGCCAGCACCATAGTAGCAGTTAATTCACCCCTCCACTTT. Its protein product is CASTIVAVNSPLHF.

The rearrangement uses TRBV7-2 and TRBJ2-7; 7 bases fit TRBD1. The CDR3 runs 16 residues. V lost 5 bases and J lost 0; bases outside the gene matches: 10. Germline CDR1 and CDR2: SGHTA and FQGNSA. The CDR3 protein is CASSPDLGTASYEQYF. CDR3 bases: TGTGCCAGCAGCCCAGACCTGGGGACAGCCTCCTACGAGCAGTACTTC.

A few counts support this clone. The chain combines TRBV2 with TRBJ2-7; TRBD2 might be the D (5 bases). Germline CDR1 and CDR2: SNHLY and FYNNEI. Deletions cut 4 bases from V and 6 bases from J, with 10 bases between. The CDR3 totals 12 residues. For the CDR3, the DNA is TGTGCCAGCAGTGGTGCCGGGGTCGAGCAGTACTTC. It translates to CASSGAGVEQYF.

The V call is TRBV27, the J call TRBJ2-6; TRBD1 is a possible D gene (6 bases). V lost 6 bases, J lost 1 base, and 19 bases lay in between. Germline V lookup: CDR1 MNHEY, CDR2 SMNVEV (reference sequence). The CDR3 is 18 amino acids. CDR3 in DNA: TGTGCCAGCAGCACCGGGACACTCCTCTGGTCTGGGGCCAACGTCCTGACTTTC. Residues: CASSTGTLLWSGANVLTF.

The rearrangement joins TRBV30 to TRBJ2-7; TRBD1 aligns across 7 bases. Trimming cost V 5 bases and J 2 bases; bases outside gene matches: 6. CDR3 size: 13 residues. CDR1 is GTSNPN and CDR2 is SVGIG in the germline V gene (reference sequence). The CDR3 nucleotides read TGTGCCTGGTCGACAGGGTGGGCCTACGAGCAGTACTTC. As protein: CAWSTGWAYEQYF.

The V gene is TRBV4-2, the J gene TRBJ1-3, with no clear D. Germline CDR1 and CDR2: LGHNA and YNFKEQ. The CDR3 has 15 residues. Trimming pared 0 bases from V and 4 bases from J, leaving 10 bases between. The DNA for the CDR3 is TGTGCCAGCAGCCAAGATCTGCCCGGGGGAAACACCATATATTTT. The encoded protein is CASSQDLPGGNTIYF.

CDR3 DNA: TGTGCCAGTAGTAGGACAGGGGAGTTGAACACTGAAGCTTTCTTT. Its protein is CASSRTGELNTEAFF. The rearrangement uses TRBV19 and TRBJ1-1, with TRBD1 matching 9 bases. This CDR3 region has 15 residues. V lost 4 bases to trimming and J lost 0 bases; unmatched junction nucleotides: 3. Looked up from germline, CDR1 is LNHDA and CDR2 is SQIVND (reference sequence).

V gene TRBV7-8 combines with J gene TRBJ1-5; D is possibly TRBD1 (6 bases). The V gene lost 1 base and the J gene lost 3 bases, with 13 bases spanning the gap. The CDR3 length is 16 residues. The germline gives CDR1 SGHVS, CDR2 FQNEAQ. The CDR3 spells CASSLEHNRVNQPQHF. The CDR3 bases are TGTGCCAGCAGCTTAGAACATAACAGGGTCAATCAGCCCCAGCATTTT.

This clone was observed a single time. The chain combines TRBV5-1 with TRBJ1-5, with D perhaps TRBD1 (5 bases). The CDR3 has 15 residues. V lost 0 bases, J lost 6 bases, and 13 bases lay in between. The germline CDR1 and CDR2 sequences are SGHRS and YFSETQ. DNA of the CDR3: TGCGCCAGCAGCTTGGGGGACTTAGTGGGTCAGCCCCAGCATTTT. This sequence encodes CASSLGDLVGQPQHF.

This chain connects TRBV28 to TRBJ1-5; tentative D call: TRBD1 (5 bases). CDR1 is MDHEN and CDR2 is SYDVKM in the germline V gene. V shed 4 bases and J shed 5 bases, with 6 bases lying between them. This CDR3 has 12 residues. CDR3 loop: CASSWGDQPQHF. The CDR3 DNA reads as TGTGCCAGCAGTTGGGGGGATCAGCCCCAGCATTTT.